The 10 T cell receptor beta chains listed next were all sequenced from one sample in a study of cytomegalovirus exposure and HLA in healthy donors. Vbeta (60) and Jbeta (13) primers were used in the PCR. Some clones are missing from TCRdb's copy, which holds only in-frame ones; the method was immunoSEQ multiplex PCR. The data show about 150,000 clones, with 9.7% seen just once and approximately 1.7% held by the top ten. Source material: PBMCs. These receptor sequences come from a man in his fifties in good health and CMV-seronegative.

This clone was found a few times. Sequence at one end of the junction differs from germline and may be a read error. Other nucleotide sequences in the sample specify the same CDR3. The chain is built from TRBV30 and TRBJ1-1; 8 bases map to TRBD1. Germline CDR1 is GTSNPN and CDR2 is SVGIG (reference sequence). There are 14 residues in the CDR3. CDR3 sequence (DNA): TGTGCCTGGAGCCGGGACAGGCCGAACACTGAAGCTTTCTTC. Residues: CAWSRDRPNTEAFF.

This clone appeared a few times. V and J are TRBV7-9 and TRBJ2-7, with TRBD1 matching 7 bases. J lost 4 bases, V lost 4 bases, and 13 bases had no gene match. Germline V lookup: CDR1 SEHNR, CDR2 FQNEAQ (reference sequence). This CDR3 is built from 16 residues. The CDR3 region is CASSSGGTGEEYEQYF. CDR3 DNA: TGTGCCAGCAGCTCGGGCGGTACAGGGGAAGAATACGAGCAGTACTTC.

This clone has a handful of counts. V usage is TRBV5-1 and J usage is TRBJ1-3, with D maybe TRBD1 (6 bases). The CDR3 is made up of 16 amino acids. Trimming pared 0 bases from V and 0 bases from J, leaving 10 bases between. Germline CDR1 SGHRS, CDR2 YFSETQ. In nucleotides, the CDR3 is TGCGCCAGCAGCTTGGGTCACAGGGACTCTGGAAACACCATATATTTT. Translating gives CASSLGHRDSGNTIYF.

This chain links TRBV28 with TRBJ1-5, with D hard to call. The CDR3 spans 14 residues. The V gene's germline CDR1 is MDHEN and CDR2 SYDVKM. Trimming stripped 3 bases from V and 4 bases from J, with 10 bases between. The CDR3 spells CASSFQVGNQPQHF. The CDR3 nucleotides read TGTGCCAGCAGTTTTCAAGTCGGGAATCAGCCCCAGCATTTT.

The chain employs TRBV5-6 and TRBJ1-6; TRBD1 aligns across 7 bases. CDR3 length: 14 amino acids. V lost 1 base, J lost 8 bases, and 3 bases stayed unmatched. CDR1 and CDR2 (germline): SGHDT, YYEEEE. The CDR3 region is CASSLNRGDSPLHF. As DNA, the CDR3 is TGTGCCAGCAGCTTGAACAGGGGTGATTCACCCCTCCACTTT.

This chain joins TRBV2 and TRBJ2-3; 7 bases line up with TRBD1. The V segment lost 5 bases and the J segment 2 bases; nucleotides outside the gene matches: 4. Germline V CDR1 and CDR2: SNHLY, FYNNEI. The CDR3 loop spans 14 amino acids. CDR3 in DNA: TGTGCCAGCAGTCCCGGGACAGCCACAGATACGCAGTATTTT. Its protein product is CASSPGTATDTQYF.

This clone has more than one count but fewer than ten. In nucleotides, the CDR3 is TGTGCCAGCAGCTTGACTACACCGTACCAAGAGACCCAGTACTTC. Protein product: CASSLTTPYQETQYF. The V and J genes are TRBV5-6 and TRBJ2-5; no clear D. Trimming pared 1 base from V and 0 bases from J, leaving 10 bases between. Looked up from germline, CDR1 is SGHDT and CDR2 is YYEEEE. The CDR3 consists of 15 residues.

This clone was seen a few times. The chain uses TRBV30 and TRBJ1-2; 9 bases are shared with TRBD1. The CDR3 has 14 residues. V lost 3 bases, J lost 7 bases, and 9 bases stayed unmatched. CDR1 and CDR2 (germline): GTSNPN, SVGIG (reference sequence). The DNA for the CDR3 is TGTGCCTGGAGGGGATCCGGGACAGGGAGTGGCTACACCTTC. It yields the protein CAWRGSGTGSGYTF.

This clone appeared a few times. This chain links TRBV19 with TRBJ2-7; possibly TRBD2 for D (6 bases). CDR1 is LNHDA and CDR2 is SQIVND in the germline V gene (reference sequence). Trimming left V 5 bases short and J 7 bases short, with 18 bases between. The CDR3 runs 14 residues. CDR3 nucleotides: TGTGCCAGTAGTCCGGGGACTTTGACTGGGGAGCAGTACTTC. As protein: CASSPGTLTGEQYF.

This chain links TRBV10-3 with TRBJ2-7; D uncertain. The V gene's germline CDR1 is ENHRY and CDR2 SYGVKD. The CDR3 covers 12 residues. V gave up 9 bases and J gave up 0 bases, with 9 bases separating them. This CDR3 is CAIAPSSYEQYF. In nucleotides, the CDR3 is TGTGCCATAGCCCCGAGCTCCTACGAGCAGTACTTC.